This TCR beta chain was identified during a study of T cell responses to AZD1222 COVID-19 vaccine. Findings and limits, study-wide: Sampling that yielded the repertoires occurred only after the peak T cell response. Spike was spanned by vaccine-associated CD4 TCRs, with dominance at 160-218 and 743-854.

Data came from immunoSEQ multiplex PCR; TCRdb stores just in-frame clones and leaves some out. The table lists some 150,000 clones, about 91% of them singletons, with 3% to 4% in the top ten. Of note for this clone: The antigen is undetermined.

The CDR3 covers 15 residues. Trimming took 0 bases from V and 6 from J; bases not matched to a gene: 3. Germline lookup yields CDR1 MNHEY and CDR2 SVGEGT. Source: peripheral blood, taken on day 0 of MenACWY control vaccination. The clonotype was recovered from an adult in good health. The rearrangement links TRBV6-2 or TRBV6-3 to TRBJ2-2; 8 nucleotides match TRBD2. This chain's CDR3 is CASSYSSAGAGELFF. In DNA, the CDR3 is TGTGCCAGCAGTTACTCGTCAGCGGGGGCCGGGGAGCTGTTTTTT.